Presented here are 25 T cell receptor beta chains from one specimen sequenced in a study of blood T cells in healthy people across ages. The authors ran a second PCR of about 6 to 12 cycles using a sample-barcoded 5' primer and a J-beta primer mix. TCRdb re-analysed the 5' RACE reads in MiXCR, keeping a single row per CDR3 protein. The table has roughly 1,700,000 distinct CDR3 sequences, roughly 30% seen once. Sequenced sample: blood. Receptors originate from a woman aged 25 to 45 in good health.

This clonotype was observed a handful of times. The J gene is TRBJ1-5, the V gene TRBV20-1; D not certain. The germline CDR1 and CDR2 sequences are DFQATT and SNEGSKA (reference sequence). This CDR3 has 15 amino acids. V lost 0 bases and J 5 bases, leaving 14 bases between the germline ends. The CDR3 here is CSARDFTLIDQPQHF. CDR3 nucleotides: TGCAGTGCTAGAGATTTCACATTGATTGATCAGCCCCAGCATTTT.

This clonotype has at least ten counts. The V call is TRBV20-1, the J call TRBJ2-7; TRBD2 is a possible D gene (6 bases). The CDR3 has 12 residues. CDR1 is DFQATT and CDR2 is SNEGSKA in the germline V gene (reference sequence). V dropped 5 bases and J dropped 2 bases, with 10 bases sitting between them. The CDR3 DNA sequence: TGCAGTGCTGTGGGGGAGGCCTACGAGCAGTACTTC. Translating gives CSAVGEAYEQYF.

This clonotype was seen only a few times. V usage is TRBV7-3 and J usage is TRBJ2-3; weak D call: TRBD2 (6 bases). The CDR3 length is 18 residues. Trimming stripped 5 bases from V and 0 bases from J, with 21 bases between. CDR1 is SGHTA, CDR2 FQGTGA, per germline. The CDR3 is CASSENVARGSSTDTQYF. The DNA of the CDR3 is TGTGCCAGCAGCGAAAACGTCGCCCGGGGGTCTAGCACAGATACGCAGTATTTT.

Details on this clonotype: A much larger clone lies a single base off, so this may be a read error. The CDR3 protein is CASSLIGRNTEAFF. The CDR3 DNA reads TGTGCCAGCAGCTTGATAGGGAGGAACACTGAAGCTTTCTTT. The V gene is TRBV7-9, the J gene TRBJ1-1; D not resolved. Germline lookup yields CDR1 SEHNR and CDR2 FQNEAQ (reference sequence). V lost 3 bases and J lost 1, with 9 bases in between. CDR3 length: 14 amino acids.

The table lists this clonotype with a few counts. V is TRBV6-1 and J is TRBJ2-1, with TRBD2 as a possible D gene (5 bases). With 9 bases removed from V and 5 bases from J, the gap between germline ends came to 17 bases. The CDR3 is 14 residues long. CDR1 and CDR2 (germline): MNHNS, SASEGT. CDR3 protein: CASSLAGLDNEQFF. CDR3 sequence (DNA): TGTGCCAGTTCGCTGGCGGGTCTAGACAATGAGCAGTTCTTC.

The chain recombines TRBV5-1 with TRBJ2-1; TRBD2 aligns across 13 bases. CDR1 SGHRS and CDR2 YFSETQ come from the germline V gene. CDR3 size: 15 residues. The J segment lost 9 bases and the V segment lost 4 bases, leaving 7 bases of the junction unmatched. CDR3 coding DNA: TGCGCCAGCAGCCCGCGGACTAGCGGGAGCTTTGAGCAGTTCTTC. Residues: CASSPRTSGSFEQFF.

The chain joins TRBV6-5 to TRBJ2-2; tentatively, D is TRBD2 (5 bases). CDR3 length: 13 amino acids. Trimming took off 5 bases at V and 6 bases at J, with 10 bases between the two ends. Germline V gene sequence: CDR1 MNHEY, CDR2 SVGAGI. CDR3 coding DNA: TGTGCCAGCAGTGGGTACGGGGCCGGGGAGCTGTTTTTT. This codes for CASSGYGAGELFF.

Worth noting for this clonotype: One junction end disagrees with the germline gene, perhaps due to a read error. The CDR3 bases are TGTGCCAGCAGTCCGCTTGGCTACGGGCAGTACTTC. This codes for CASSPLGYGQYF. The V call is TRBV28, the J call TRBJ2-7; D unclear. The CDR3 spans 12 residues. Per the germline V gene, CDR1 is MDHEN and CDR2 is SYDVKM. The variable domain in full, completed from reference TRBV28 and TRBJ2-7, reads DVKVTQSSRYLVKRTGEKVFLECVQDMDHENMFWYRQDPGLGLRLIYFSYDVKMKEKGDIPEGYSVSREKKERFSLILESASTNQTSMYLCASSPLGYGQYFGPGTRLTVT.

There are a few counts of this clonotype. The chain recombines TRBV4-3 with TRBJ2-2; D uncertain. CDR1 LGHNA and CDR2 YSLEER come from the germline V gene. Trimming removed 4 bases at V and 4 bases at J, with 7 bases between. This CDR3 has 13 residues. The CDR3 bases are TGCGCCAGCAGCCCAGTAGTCACCGGGGAGCTGTTTTTT. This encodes CASSPVVTGELFF.

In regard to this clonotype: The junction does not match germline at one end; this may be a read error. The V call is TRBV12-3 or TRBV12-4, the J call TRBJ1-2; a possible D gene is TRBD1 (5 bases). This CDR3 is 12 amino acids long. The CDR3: CASSLQGGGHTF. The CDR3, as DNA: TGTGCCAGCAGTTTACAGGGTGGTGGCCACACCTTC.

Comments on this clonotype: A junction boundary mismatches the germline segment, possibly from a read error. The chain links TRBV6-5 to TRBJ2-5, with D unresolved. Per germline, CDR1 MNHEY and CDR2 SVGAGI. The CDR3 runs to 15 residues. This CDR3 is CASSYSAVTQEIQYF. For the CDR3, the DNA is TGTGCCAGCAGTTACTCGGCAGTTACTCAAGAGATCCAGTACTTC.

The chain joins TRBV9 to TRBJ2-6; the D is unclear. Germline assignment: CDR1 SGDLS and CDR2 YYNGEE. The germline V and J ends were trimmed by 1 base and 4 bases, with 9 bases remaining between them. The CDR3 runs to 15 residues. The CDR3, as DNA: TGTGCCAGCAGCGTACTCTCTATCGGGGCCAACGTCCTGACTTTC. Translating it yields CASSVLSIGANVLTF.

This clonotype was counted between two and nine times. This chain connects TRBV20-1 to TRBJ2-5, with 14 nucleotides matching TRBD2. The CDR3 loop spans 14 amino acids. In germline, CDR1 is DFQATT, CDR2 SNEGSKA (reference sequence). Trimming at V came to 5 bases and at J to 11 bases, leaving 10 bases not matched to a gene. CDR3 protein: CSAPSGLAGVEQYF. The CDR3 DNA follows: TGCAGTGCTCCTTCGGGACTAGCGGGAGTGGAGCAGTACTTC.

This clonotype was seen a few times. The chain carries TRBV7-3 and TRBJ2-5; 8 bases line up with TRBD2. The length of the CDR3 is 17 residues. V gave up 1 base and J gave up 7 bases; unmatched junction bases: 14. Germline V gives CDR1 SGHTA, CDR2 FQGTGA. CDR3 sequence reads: CASSLIGGGPLSGTQYF. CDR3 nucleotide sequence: TGTGCCAGCAGCTTAATCGGGGGGGGCCCACTAAGTGGGACCCAGTACTTC.

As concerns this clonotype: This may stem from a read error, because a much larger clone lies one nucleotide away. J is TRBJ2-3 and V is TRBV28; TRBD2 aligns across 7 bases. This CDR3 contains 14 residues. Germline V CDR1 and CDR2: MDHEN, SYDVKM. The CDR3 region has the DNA TGTACCAGCAGTGGAGGACTAGGAACAGATACGCAGTATTTT. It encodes CTSSGGLGTDTQYF. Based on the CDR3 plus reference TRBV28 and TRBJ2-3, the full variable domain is DVKVTQSSRYLVKRTGEKVFLECVQDMDHENMFWYRQDPGLGLRLIYFSYDVKMKEKGDIPEGYSVSREKKERFSLILESASTNQTSMYLCTSSGGLGTDTQYFGPGTRLTVL.

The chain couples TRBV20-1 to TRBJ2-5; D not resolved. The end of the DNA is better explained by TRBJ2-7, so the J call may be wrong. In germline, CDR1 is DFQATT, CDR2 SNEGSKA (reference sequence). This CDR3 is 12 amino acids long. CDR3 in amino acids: CRAAKVAAEQYF. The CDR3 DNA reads TGCAGGGCTGCTAAGGTTGCCGCCGAGCAGTACTTC.

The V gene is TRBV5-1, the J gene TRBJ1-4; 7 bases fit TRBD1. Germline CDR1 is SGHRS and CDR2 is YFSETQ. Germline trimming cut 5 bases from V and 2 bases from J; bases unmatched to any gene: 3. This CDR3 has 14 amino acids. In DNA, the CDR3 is TGCGCCAGCAGGGGGACAGTGACTAATGAAAAACTGTTTTTT. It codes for CASRGTVTNEKLFF.

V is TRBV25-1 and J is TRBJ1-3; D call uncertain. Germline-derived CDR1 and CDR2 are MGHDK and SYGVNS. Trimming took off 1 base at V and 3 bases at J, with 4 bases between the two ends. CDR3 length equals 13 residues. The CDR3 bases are TGTGCCAGCAGTGAATTGGGTGGAAACACCATATATTTT. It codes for CASSELGGNTIYF.

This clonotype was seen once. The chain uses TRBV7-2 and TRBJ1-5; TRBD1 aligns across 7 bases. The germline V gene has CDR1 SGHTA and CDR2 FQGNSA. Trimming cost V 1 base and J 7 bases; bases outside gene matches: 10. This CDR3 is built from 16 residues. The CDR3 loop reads CASSLEGGAGKQPQHF. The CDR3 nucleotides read TGTGCCAGCAGCTTAGAAGGGGGCGCGGGAAAGCAGCCCCAGCATTTT.

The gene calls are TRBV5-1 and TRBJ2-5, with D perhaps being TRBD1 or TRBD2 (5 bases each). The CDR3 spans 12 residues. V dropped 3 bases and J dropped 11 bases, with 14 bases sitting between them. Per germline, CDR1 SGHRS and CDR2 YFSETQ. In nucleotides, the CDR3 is TGCGCCAGCAGCTGGGACCCTAATGAGCAGTACTTC. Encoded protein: CASSWDPNEQYF.

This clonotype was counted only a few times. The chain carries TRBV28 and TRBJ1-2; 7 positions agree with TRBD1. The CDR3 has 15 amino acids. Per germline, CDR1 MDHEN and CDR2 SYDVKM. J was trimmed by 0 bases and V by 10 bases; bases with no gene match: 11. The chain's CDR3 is CATQTTGIANYGYTF. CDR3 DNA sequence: TGTGCCACCCAAACGACAGGGATAGCTAACTATGGCTACACCTTC.

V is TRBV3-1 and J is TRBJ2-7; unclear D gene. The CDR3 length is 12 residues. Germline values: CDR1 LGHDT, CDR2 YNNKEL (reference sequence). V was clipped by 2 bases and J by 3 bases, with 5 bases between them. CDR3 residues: CASSQWGYEQYF. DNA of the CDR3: TGTGCCAGCAGCCAATGGGGCTACGAGCAGTACTTC.

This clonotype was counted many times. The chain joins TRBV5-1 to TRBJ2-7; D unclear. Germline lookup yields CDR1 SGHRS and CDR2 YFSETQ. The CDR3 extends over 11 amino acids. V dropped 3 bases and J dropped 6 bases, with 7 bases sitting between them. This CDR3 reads CASSWASEQYF. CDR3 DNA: TGCGCCAGCAGCTGGGCTAGCGAGCAGTACTTC.

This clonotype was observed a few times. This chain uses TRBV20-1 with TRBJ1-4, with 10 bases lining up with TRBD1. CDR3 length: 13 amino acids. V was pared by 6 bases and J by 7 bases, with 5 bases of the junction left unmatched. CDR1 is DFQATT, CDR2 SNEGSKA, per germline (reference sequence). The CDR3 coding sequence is TGCAGTGCGCTCGACAGGGGGCTTGAAAAACTGTTTTTT. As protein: CSALDRGLEKLFF.

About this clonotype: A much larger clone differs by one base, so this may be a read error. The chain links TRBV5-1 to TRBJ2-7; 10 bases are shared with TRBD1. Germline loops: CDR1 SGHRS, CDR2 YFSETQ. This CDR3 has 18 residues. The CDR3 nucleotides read TGCGTCAGCAGCCTTTTAGATAGACCGGGACAGGGGTCCTACGAGCAGTACTTC. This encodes CVSSLLDRPGQGSYEQYF.